Reported below is one TCR beta chain. Antigen: not known. This table comes from immunoSEQ multiplex PCR, and its TCRdb copy is limited to in-frame clones, with some not included. Among about 140,000 clones listed, around nine tenths were seen once. The data were obtained in a study of T cell responses to AZD1222 COVID-19 vaccine. General observations from the study: After two AZD1222 doses, spike-specific TCR breadth and depth rose versus day 0. Unmutated variant regions reportedly attract nearly half of all spike-specific TCRs. A mostly white British donor set with more females was recruited, and clonal diversity was possibly underestimated. None of the repertoires were sampled until the peak T cell response had passed.

Trimming at V came to 4 bases and at J to 9 bases, leaving 5 bases not matched to a gene. The CDR3 has 14 amino acids. Germline lookup yields CDR1 LGHDT and CDR2 YNNKEL (reference sequence). Here the sequenced sample was peripheral blood, taken on day 0 of AZD1222 vaccination. This clonotype was obtained from an adult in good health. The chain combines TRBV3-1 (or the pseudogene TRBV3-2) with TRBJ1-6, with 8 bases fitting TRBD1. The CDR3 protein is CASSRWDRSSPLHF. As DNA, the CDR3 is TGTGCCAGCAGCCGTTGGGACAGGTCTTCACCCCTCCACTTT.